This paragraph reports one T cell receptor (beta chain). Libraries were prepared by immunoSEQ multiplex PCR; TCRdb keeps only in-frame clonotypes and omits some of them. Among around 130,000 clones listed, 85% to 90% were seen once. The sample belongs to a study of blood T cell repertoires in COVID-19. The V gene's germline CDR1 is LGHNA and CDR2 YNFKEQ. This CDR3 contains 13 residues. V was pared by 4 bases and J by 4 bases, with 10 bases between. This sequence joins TRBV4-2 and TRBJ1-1; D is uncertain. The receptor was derived from a man aged 70 or older with active COVID-19. Source material: peripheral blood. The CDR3 DNA reads as TGTGCCAGCAGCCTGAGGTTGGGCACTGAAGCTTTCTTT. Translated: CASSLRLGTEAFF.